This T cell receptor (beta chain) comes out of a study of CXCR3-negative and CXCR3-positive naive CD8 T cells. Findings and caveats of the study: Naive CXCR3-positive cells had TRB CDR3s more hydrophobic than those of CXCR3-negative naive cells.

The libraries of TRB cDNA were constructed through 5' RACE using UMI labels. TCRdb re-called the 5' RACE reads, yielding one record per CDR3 amino acid sequence without DNA. Its clone listing holds about 150,000 distinct CDR3 sequences. For this clonotype: The antigen is unknown.

The germline V gene has CDR1 DFQATT and CDR2 SNEGSKA (reference sequence). The CDR3 consists of 15 residues. The source is a human donor in good health. Some clones in this sample may be carry-over from other donors' samples. This rearrangement joins TRBV20-1 to TRBJ2-3; TCRdb indicates TRBD2, and absent DNA this call remains unverified. Sequenced input: naive CXCR3+ CD8+ T cells from blood. The subset here: CD45RO-CCR7+CD27+CD95- naive CD8+ T cells expressing CXCR3 (TNR3+). This CDR3 reads CSASETGTKTDTQYF.